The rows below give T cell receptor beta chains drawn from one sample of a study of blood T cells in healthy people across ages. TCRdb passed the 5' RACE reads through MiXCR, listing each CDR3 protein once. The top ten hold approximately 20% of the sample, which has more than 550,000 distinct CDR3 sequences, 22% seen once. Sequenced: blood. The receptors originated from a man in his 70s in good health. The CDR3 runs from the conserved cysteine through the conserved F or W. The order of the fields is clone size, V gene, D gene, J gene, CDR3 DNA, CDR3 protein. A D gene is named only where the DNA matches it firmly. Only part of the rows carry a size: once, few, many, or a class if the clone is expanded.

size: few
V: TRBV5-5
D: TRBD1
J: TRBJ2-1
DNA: TGTGCCAGCAGCTTCTCGGGGCAGGGGGCCAAGAATGAGCAGTTCTTC
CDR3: CASSFSGQGAKNEQFF

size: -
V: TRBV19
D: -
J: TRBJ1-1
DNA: TGTGCCAGTAGGCCATCGGGGAGCACTGAAGCTTTCTTT
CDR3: CASRPSGSTEAFF

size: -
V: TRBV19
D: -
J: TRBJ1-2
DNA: TGTGCCAGTAGTAGAACAGAGAGAGGCTACACCTTC
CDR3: CASSRTERGYTF

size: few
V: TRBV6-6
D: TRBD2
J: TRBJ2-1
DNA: TGTGCCAGCATTCGGGGGGTCGACTACAATGAGCAGTTCTTC
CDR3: CASIRGVDYNEQFF

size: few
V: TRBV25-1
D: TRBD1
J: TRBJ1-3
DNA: TGTGCCAGCAGTGAATGGGCCGGGGACAGGGTGAACACCATATATTTT
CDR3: CASSEWAGDRVNTIYF

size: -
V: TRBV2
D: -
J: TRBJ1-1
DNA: TGTGCCACCAGTCCAGGATTAGGGACTGAAGCTTTCTTT
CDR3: CATSPGLGTEAFF

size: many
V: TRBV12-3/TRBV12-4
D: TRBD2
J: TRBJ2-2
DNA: TGTGCCAGCAGTCGCCGGGGGGGAGGGATCACCGGGGAGCTGTTTTTT
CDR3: CASSRRGGGITGELFF

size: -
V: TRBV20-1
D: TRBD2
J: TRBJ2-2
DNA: TGCAGTGCTCGGCGACTAGCGGGGGTGGTCGGGGAGCTGTTTTTT
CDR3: CSARRLAGVVGELFF

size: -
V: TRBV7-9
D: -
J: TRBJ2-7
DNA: TGTGCCAGCAGCTCGGACCCGTACGAGCAGTACTTC
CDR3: CASSSDPYEQYF

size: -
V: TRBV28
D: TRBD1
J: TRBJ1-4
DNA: TGTGCCAGCAGTTACAGGGGGCAGGTTAATGAAAAACTGTTTTTT
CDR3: CASSYRGQVNEKLFF

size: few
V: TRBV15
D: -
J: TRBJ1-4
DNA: TGTGCCACCAGCAGGACAGGACGTTCTAATGAAAAACTGTTTTTT
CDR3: CATSRTGRSNEKLFF

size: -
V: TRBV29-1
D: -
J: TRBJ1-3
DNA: TGCAGCGTTGGAGACAGCCCTGGAAACACCATATATTTT
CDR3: CSVGDSPGNTIYF

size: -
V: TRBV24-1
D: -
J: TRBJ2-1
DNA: TGTGCCACCGGTGACAATATAGGACTACTGAATGAGCAGTTCTTC
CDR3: CATGDNIGLLNEQFF

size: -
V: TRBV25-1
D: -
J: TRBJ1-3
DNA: TGTGCCAGCAGTAAAACAGGGTTCGGAAACACCATATATTTT
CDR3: CASSKTGFGNTIYF

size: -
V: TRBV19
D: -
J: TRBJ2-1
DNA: TGTGCCAGTACCCCCTCACCGAGCTCCTACAATGAGCAGTTCTTC
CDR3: CASTPSPSSYNEQFF

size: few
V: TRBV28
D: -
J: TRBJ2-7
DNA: TGTGCCAGCACCCCAATCCAGTCTTACGAGCAGTACTTC
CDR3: CASTPIQSYEQYF

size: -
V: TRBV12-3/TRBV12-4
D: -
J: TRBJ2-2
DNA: TGTGCCAGCACCATCCCCGAGGGGTGGCCCGGGGAGCTGTTTTTT
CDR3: CASTIPEGWPGELFF

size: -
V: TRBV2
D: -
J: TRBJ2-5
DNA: TGTGCCAGCACCGAAGATCGTGGGACTCTCGGGACCCAGTACTTC
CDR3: CASTEDRGTLGTQYF

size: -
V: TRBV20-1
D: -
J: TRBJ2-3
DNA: TGCAGTGCTAGAGATGCGGGGCCCCATACGCAGTATTTT
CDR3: CSARDAGPHTQYF

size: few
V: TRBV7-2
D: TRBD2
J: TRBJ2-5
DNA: TGTGCCAGCAGCTTGACCGGGGGGGCCGGGCAAGAGACCCAGTACTTC
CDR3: CASSLTGGAGQETQYF

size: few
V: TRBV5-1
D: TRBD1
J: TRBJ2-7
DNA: TGCGCCAGCAGCCACGACAGGGGCAACGAGCAGTACTTC
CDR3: CASSHDRGNEQYF

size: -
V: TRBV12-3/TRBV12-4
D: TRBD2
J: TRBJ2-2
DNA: TGTGCCACCTCCCGAGCGGGGGGCACCGGGGAGCTGTTTTTT
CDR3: CATSRAGGTGELFF

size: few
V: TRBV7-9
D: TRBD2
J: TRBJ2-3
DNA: TGTGCCAGCAGCTTACCCCGAGAGGGACTAGAGACAGATACGCAGTATTTT
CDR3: CASSLPREGLETDTQYF

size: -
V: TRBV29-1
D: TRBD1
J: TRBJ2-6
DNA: TGCAGCGTTGTTCCAGGGGGTGCCTCTGGGGCCAACGTCCTGACTTTC
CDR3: CSVVPGGASGANVLTF

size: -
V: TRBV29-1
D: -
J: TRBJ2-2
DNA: TGCAGCGTTGTTGAGGACGGGGAGCTGTTTTTT
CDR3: CSVVEDGELFF

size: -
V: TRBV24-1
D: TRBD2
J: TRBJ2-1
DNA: TGTGCCACCCGGGACTATAACAATGAGCAGTTCTTC
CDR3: CATRDYNNEQFF

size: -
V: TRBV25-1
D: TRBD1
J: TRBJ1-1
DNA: TGTGCCAGCAGTGAATCGACAGGGGGGCCTACCATGAACACTGAAGCTTTCTTT
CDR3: CASSESTGGPTMNTEAFF

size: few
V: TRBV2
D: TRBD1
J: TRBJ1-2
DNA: TGTGCCAGCCAACAGGGGAACCCCACTAACTATGGCTACACCTTC
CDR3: CASQQGNPTNYGYTF

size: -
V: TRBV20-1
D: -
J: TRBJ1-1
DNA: TGCAGTGCTACGGGGGCCAGTCTCTTATTTGGAGCTTTCTTT
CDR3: CSATGASLLFGAFF

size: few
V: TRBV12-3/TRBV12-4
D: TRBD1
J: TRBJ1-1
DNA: TGTGCCAGCAGTCCTCGGGAGGGGGCTATGGGCACTGAAGCTTTCTTT
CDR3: CASSPREGAMGTEAFF

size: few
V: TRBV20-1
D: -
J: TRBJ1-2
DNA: TGCAGTGCTTATAAGGGTGGATCCTATGGCTACACCTTC
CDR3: CSAYKGGSYGYTF

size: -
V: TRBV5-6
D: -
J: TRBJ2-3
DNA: TGTGCCAGCAGCCCCCGCGGACAGAGCACAGATACGCAGTATTTT
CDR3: CASSPRGQSTDTQYF

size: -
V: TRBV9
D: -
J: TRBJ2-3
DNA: TGTGCCAGCAGCGTAGATGTTCGGATGGCGGATACGCAGTATTTT
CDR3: CASSVDVRMADTQYF

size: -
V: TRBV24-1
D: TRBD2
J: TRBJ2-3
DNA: TGTGCCACCAGCCCGGCGACTAGCGGGAACACAGATACGCAGTATTTT
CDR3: CATSPATSGNTDTQYF

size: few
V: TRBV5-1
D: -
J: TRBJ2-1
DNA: TGCGCCAGCCACTTACACAGGGAGACAGAGCAGTTCTTC
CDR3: CASHLHRETEQFF

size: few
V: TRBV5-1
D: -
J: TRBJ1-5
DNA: TGCGCCAGCAGTTACGCAGGGAGGAATCAGCCCCAGCATTTT
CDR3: CASSYAGRNQPQHF

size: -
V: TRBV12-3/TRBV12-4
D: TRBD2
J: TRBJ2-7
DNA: TGTGCCAGCAGTTTAGGACCGGCTAGCGGACGCTACGAGCAGTACTTC
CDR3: CASSLGPASGRYEQYF

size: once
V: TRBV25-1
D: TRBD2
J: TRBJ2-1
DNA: TGTGCCAGCAGTTCTCGACTAGCGGGAACCTACAATGAGCAGTTCTTC
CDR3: CASSSRLAGTYNEQFF

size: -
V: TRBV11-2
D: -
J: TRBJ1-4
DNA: TGTGCCAGCCGCCGGGACACAAAGTATGAAAAACTGTTTTTT
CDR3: CASRRDTKYEKLFF

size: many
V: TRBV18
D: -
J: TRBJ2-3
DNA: TGTGCCAGCTCACCCGGGACTTCCGGAGATACGCAGTATTTT
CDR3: CASSPGTSGDTQYF

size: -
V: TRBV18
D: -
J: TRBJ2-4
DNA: TGTGCCAGCTCACCAACACAGGTACCGGGAAACATTCAGTACTTC
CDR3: CASSPTQVPGNIQYF